The 6 T cell receptor beta chains below all came from one sample that was sequenced in a study of response to subunit inactivated influenza vaccine. TCRdb passed the RT-PCR reads through MiXCR, listing each CDR3 protein once. This table holds around 250,000 distinct CDR3 sequences, 10% to 15% found once. The sample here was non-naive T cells sorted from PBMCs, taken less than 15 days before vaccination. The receptors here all came from a middle-aged man who received an inactivated influenza vaccine.

This clonotype was counted between two and nine times. The V call is TRBV12-3 or TRBV12-4, the J call TRBJ1-1, with D maybe TRBD1 (5 bases). V was shortened by 6 bases and J by 5 bases, with 19 bases between the two germline ends. The CDR3 runs to 15 residues. The CDR3 DNA sequence: TGTGCCAGCAGCCCACCCGGGGGGGGGTGGACTGAAGCTTTCTTT. Its translation is CASSPPGGGWTEAFF.

V is TRBV19 and J is TRBJ1-5, with TRBD1 matching over 7 bases. The CDR3 runs to 16 residues. CDR1 is LNHDA and CDR2 is SQIVND in the germline V gene (reference sequence). V was clipped by 5 bases and J by 7 bases; unmatched bases: 14. CDR3 in amino acids: CASSVLRQGTKQPQHF. The DNA for the CDR3 is TGTGCCAGTAGTGTCCTGCGACAGGGAACTAAACAGCCCCAGCATTTT.

This rearrangement joins TRBV27 to TRBJ2-1; possible D gene TRBD1, 6 bases. The CDR3 spans 15 residues. From germline, CDR1 is MNHEY and CDR2 SMNVEV (reference sequence). The V and J ends lost 3 bases and 4 bases respectively, with 13 bases between them. The CDR3 DNA follows: TGTGCCAGCAGTTTCCAGGGGCTTGGATACAATGAGCAGTTCTTC. It is translated as CASSFQGLGYNEQFF.

The V gene is TRBV27, the J gene TRBJ2-7, with 11 bases fitting TRBD2. The CDR3 has 15 amino acids. The germline gives CDR1 MNHEY, CDR2 SMNVEV (reference sequence). With V trimmed by 4 bases and J by 5 bases, 7 bases remained unmatched. The CDR3 nucleotides are TGTGCCAGCAGTTCCCTTAGCGGGGGGGCCCACGAGCAGTACTTC. It codes for CASSSLSGGAHEQYF.

This clonotype was counted at least ten times. This chain uses TRBV7-2 with TRBJ1-3; D gene unclear. With 2 bases removed from V and 2 bases from J, the gap between germline ends came to 7 bases. Germline CDR1 and CDR2: SGHTA and FQGNSA. The CDR3 contains 14 residues. CDR3 nucleotides: TGTGCCAGCAGCTTAATGGGAGCTGGAAACACCATATATTTT. Protein: CASSLMGAGNTIYF.

This sequence joins TRBV5-1 and TRBJ2-5, with 10 bases identical to TRBD2. Per germline, CDR1 SGHRS and CDR2 YFSETQ. This CDR3 region has 15 residues. Trimming took 2 bases from V and 4 from J; bases not matched to a gene: 5. CDR3 in DNA: TGCGCCAGCAGCTTAACCGGGACTAGCGTAGAGACCCAGTACTTC. It specifies CASSLTGTSVETQYF.